The 26 T cell receptor beta chains below were found in one sample sequenced in a study of cytomegalovirus exposure and HLA in healthy donors. TCRdb's copy holds only in-frame clones and misses some; the assay was immunoSEQ multiplex PCR. The repertoire includes roughly 130,000 clones, roughly 91% of them detected once, and around 3.1% sits in the top ten. Sample: PBMCs. The receptors come from a young man in good health and CMV-seronegative.

In its sample, this clone was seen a few times. The chain is built from TRBV4-1 and TRBJ1-5, with D possibly being TRBD1 (6 bases). There are 15 residues in the CDR3. CDR1 MGHRA and CDR2 YSYEKL come from the germline V gene. Deletions cut 4 bases from V and 0 bases from J, with 10 bases between. In DNA form, the CDR3 reads TGCGCCAGCAGCCGCGGACAGTTTAGCAATCAGCCCCAGCATTTT. Its protein product is CASSRGQFSNQPQHF.

A remark on this clone: The DNA is left out, because the CDR3 cannot be placed on it with certainty; the CDR3 is given as TCRdb lists it. The chain carries TRBV27 and TRBJ1-1; the DNA was not used to check the table's D call, TRBD1. Germline V gene sequence: CDR1 MNHEY, CDR2 SMNVEV (reference sequence). The CDR3 sequence runs 17 residues, both termini included. The chain's CDR3 is CASSSSLKLSLDKAAFF.

V gene TRBV19 combines with J gene TRBJ2-1; tentatively, D is TRBD1 (5 bases). The CDR3 covers 16 residues. Germline loops: CDR1 LNHDA, CDR2 SQIVND (reference sequence). V gave up 5 bases and J gave up 4 bases, with 18 bases separating them. CDR3 loop: CASSGLITRGYNEQFF. The CDR3 nucleotides are TGTGCCAGTAGTGGGCTCATAACAAGGGGATACAATGAGCAGTTCTTC.

The chain is built from TRBV6-1 and TRBJ2-5; the D is unclear. The DNA matches TRBJ2-7 better at its end, which makes the J call doubtful. The V gene's germline CDR1 is MNHNS and CDR2 SASEGT. This CDR3 spans 15 amino acids. The CDR3 sequence: CASSEIAGRRDEQYF. CDR3 in DNA: TGTGCCAGCAGTGAAATTGCAGGAAGAAGAGACGAGCAGTACTTC.

The chain links TRBV7-6 to TRBJ1-2; 8 bases match TRBD1. The CDR3 is 14 amino acids. Per germline, CDR1 SGHVS and CDR2 FNYEAQ. Unmatched junction bases numbered 4, after V lost 1 base and J lost 6 bases. The CDR3 reads CASSLDPGGNGYTF. CDR3 DNA sequence: TGTGCCAGCAGCTTAGACCCAGGGGGCAATGGCTACACCTTC.

The rearrangement links TRBV4-3 to TRBJ1-2; D unclear. The CDR3 loop spans 15 amino acids. Trimming took off 0 bases at V and 8 bases at J, with 16 bases between the two ends. Germline V gene sequence: CDR1 LGHNA, CDR2 YSLEER. Here the CDR3 DNA reads TGCGCCAGCAGCCAAGATCGATGGCCGTCTAGGGGCTACACCTTC. It encodes CASSQDRWPSRGYTF.

This chain links TRBV7-2 with TRBJ2-3; 8 bases match TRBD2. The germline CDR1 and CDR2 sequences are SGHTA and FQGNSA. The CDR3 extends over 17 amino acids. V shed 4 bases and J 6 bases; nucleotides not matched to a gene: 15. In DNA form, the CDR3 reads TGTGCCAGCAGCTCTCGTCTCGCGGGGGGTCACGCGGATACGCAGTATTTT. It codes for CASSSRLAGGHADTQYF.

This CDR3 reads CASSSGRGDNEQFF. The CDR3 DNA reads as TGTGCCAGCAGTTCAGGTCGGGGTGACAATGAGCAGTTCTTC. The chain recombines TRBV6-6 with TRBJ2-1; possible D gene TRBD2, 5 bases. Germline-derived CDR1 and CDR2 are MNHNY and SVGAGI (reference sequence). The CDR3 sequence is 14 residues long. The V end was cut by 4 bases, the J end by 5 bases, with 12 bases between.

This chain connects TRBV7-9 to TRBJ2-7; 7 nucleotides line up with TRBD1. The germline V gene has CDR1 SEHNR and CDR2 FQNEAQ (reference sequence). The CDR3 covers 13 residues. V shed 3 bases and J 5 bases; nucleotides not matched to a gene: 4. CDR3 in DNA: TGTGCCAGCAGCTTGCAGGGGGAAGACGAGCAGTACTTC. Its translation: CASSLQGEDEQYF.

The chain has TRBV25-1 and TRBJ2-7; D might be TRBD1 (6 bases). V lost 5 bases and J lost 2, with 19 bases in between. Germline-derived CDR1 and CDR2 are MGHDK and SYGVNS. CDR3 length: 16 amino acids. CDR3 amino acids: CASSPPDRPRTYEQYF. The CDR3 DNA sequence: TGTGCCAGCAGTCCCCCTGACAGGCCGCGGACCTACGAGCAGTACTTC.

The table lists this clone with a count of one. For the CDR3, the DNA is TGTGCCAGCAGTTTAATAGGGACTAGCACAGATACGCAGTATTTT. Its protein product is CASSLIGTSTDTQYF. This chain links TRBV28 with TRBJ2-3; tentatively, D is TRBD2 (6 bases). The CDR3 length is 15 residues. CDR1 is MDHEN, CDR2 SYDVKM, per germline. The V end lost 2 bases, the J end lost 0 bases, and 9 bases lay between the germline ends. The entire variable domain, with the rest obtained from reference TRBV28 and TRBJ2-3, is as follows: DVKVTQSSRYLVKRTGEKVFLECVQDMDHENMFWYRQDPGLGLRLIYFSYDVKMKEKGDIPEGYSVSREKKERFSLILESASTNQTSMYLCASSLIGTSTDTQYFGPGTRLTVL.

The genes are TRBV28 and TRBJ2-7; 11 bases are shared with TRBD1. Germline CDR1 reads MDHEN; CDR2 reads SYDVKM. The trim removed 5 bases at V and 9 bases at J, leaving 9 bases unmatched. The CDR3 extends over 14 amino acids. The CDR3 region has the DNA TGTGCCAGCAGTCGCCCGGACAGGGGGCGTGGGCAGTACTTC. Residues: CASSRPDRGRGQYF.

V usage is TRBV4-2 and J usage is TRBJ2-1, with 10 bases matching TRBD2. Germline trimming cut 0 bases from V and 9 bases from J; bases unmatched to any gene: 8. This CDR3 contains 16 residues. CDR1 and CDR2 (germline): LGHNA, YNFKEQ. DNA of the CDR3: TGTGCCAGCAGCCAAGAGAGCGGGGGGGCCGGCGGTGAGCAGTTCTTC. It is translated as CASSQESGGAGGEQFF.

The V call is TRBV7-9, the J call TRBJ1-1; D gene uncertain. V shed 1 base and J shed 0 bases, with 6 bases lying between them. This CDR3 spans 14 amino acids. The germline gives CDR1 SEHNR, CDR2 FQNEAQ (reference sequence). The CDR3 region is CASSLGLVNTEAFF. CDR3 bases: TGTGCCAGCAGCTTAGGATTAGTGAACACTGAAGCTTTCTTT.

The table lists this clone with a few counts. V gene TRBV7-9 combines with J gene TRBJ1-3; TRBD1 agrees at 8 bases. CDR3 length: 17 residues. The junction had 9 bases not matched to a gene; V was cut back by 5 bases and J by 0 bases. CDR1 is SEHNR and CDR2 is FQNEAQ in the germline V gene (reference sequence). The CDR3: CASSLWTGLSSGNTIYF. The CDR3 nucleotides read TGTGCCAGCAGCCTATGGACAGGGCTAAGCTCTGGAAACACCATATATTTT.

In nucleotides, the CDR3 is TGTGCCAGCAGACCCGACAGGGGGTCCACTGAAGCTTTCTTT. This translates into CASRPDRGSTEAFF. This chain links TRBV13 with TRBJ1-1; the match to TRBD1 covers 9 bases. The CDR3 has 14 residues. With V trimmed by 6 bases and J by 4 bases, 6 bases remained unmatched. Germline values: CDR1 PRHDT, CDR2 FYEKMQ (reference sequence).

The V gene is TRBV5-8, the J gene TRBJ1-5; no definite D call. The CDR3 is 13 amino acids. V lost 0 bases and J 4 bases, leaving 5 bases between the germline ends. Germline V CDR1 and CDR2: SGHTS, YDEGEE. CDR3 nucleotide sequence: TGTGCCAGCAGCTTGGCGAGGAATCAGCCCCAGCATTTT. It yields the protein CASSLARNQPQHF.

This rearrangement joins TRBV5-1 to TRBJ1-1; TRBD1 might be the D (5 bases). Per germline, CDR1 SGHRS and CDR2 YFSETQ. The CDR3 has 18 amino acids. Trimming shortened V by 6 bases and J by 0 bases, and 24 bases separated the two germline ends. CDR3 sequence reads: CASIRGAGTGQLNTEAFF. DNA for the CDR3: TGCGCCAGCATTCGGGGCGCGGGAACCGGCCAATTGAACACTGAAGCTTTCTTT. The entire variable domain, with the rest obtained from reference TRBV5-1 and TRBJ1-1, is as follows: KAGVTQTPRYLIKTRGQQVTLSCSPISGHRSVSWYQQTPGQGLQFLFEYFSETQRNKGNFPGRFSGRQFSNSRSEMNVSTLELGDSALYLCASIRGAGTGQLNTEAFFGQGTRLTVV.

V is TRBV6-5 and J is TRBJ1-2; D remains unclear. V shed 5 bases and J shed 4 bases, with 14 bases lying between them. CDR1 MNHEY and CDR2 SVGAGI come from the germline V gene. The CDR3 runs 14 residues. CDR3 protein: CASSPVTRIYGYTF. DNA of the CDR3: TGTGCCAGCAGTCCTGTGACACGAATCTATGGCTACACCTTC.

The genes are TRBV6-5 and TRBJ1-1, with D possibly being TRBD1 (6 bases). CDR3 length: 12 amino acids. CDR1 is MNHEY, CDR2 SVGAGI, per germline. The V end lost 5 bases, the J end lost 7 bases, and 11 bases lay between the germline ends. CDR3 region: CASSQIRGEAFF. The CDR3 DNA reads TGTGCCAGCAGTCAGATCAGGGGTGAAGCTTTCTTT.

The CDR3: CASSLAYSPLHF. CDR3 coding DNA: TGTGCCAGCAGCTTGGCTTATTCACCCCTCCACTTT. The chain recombines TRBV5-4 with TRBJ1-6; D remains ambiguous. Per the germline V gene, CDR1 is SGHNT and CDR2 is YYREEE (reference sequence). Deletions cut 0 bases from V and 8 bases from J, with 3 bases between. There are 12 residues in the CDR3.

The chain carries TRBV7-3 and TRBJ2-3; the D gene is possibly TRBD2 (7 bases). Germline CDR1 and CDR2: SGHTA and FQGTGA. The CDR3 loop spans 15 amino acids. V shed 5 bases and J shed 4 bases, with 16 bases lying between them. CDR3 amino acids: CASSPIGGASDTQYF. In DNA form, the CDR3 reads TGTGCCAGCAGCCCCATTGGGGGGGCCTCAGATACGCAGTATTTT.

The rearrangement joins TRBV29-1 to TRBJ1-1, with 7 bases fitting TRBD1. This CDR3 comprises 13 residues. V shed 2 bases, J shed 4 bases, and the junction held 4 bases outside the gene matches. CDR1 and CDR2 from the germline V gene are SQVTM and ANQGSEA. The CDR3 DNA follows: TGCAGCGTTGAAAGGGACAGACTCACTGAAGCTTTCTTT. This gives the protein CSVERDRLTEAFF.

V usage is TRBV2 and J usage is TRBJ1-5; D not certain. The CDR3 consists of 14 residues. V dropped 5 bases and J dropped 3 bases, with 11 bases sitting between them. Germline lookup yields CDR1 SNHLY and CDR2 FYNNEI. The CDR3 sequence: CASSRREDNQPQHF. In nucleotides, the CDR3 is TGTGCCAGCAGTAGACGAGAGGACAATCAGCCCCAGCATTTT.

The chain uses TRBV4-1 and TRBJ2-1; 9 bases align to TRBD2. Germline loops: CDR1 MGHRA, CDR2 YSYEKL. J gave up 9 bases and V 2 bases, and 14 bases lay outside the gene matches. There are 17 residues in the CDR3. The CDR3, as DNA: TGCGCCAGCAGCCAACTTAATTCCCCGGGACTAGCCGGTGAGCAGTTCTTC. Residues: CASSQLNSPGLAGEQFF.

This chain uses TRBV6-5 with TRBJ2-2, with a tentative D call TRBD2 (6 bases). Trimming took 0 bases from V and 0 from J, leaving 8 bases between them. This CDR3 has 16 amino acids. Per germline, CDR1 MNHEY and CDR2 SVGAGI. The CDR3 region is CASSYSGDSNTGELFF. The CDR3 bases are TGTGCCAGCAGTTACTCAGGGGACTCGAACACCGGGGAGCTGTTTTTT.